Below are 15 T cell receptor beta chains sequenced from a single sample in a study of blood T cell repertoires in COVID-19. Repertoires were generated with immunoSEQ multiplex PCR, while TCRdb's copy carries only in-frame clones and drops some. Of 110,000 to 150,000 clones in the sample, 82% were seen once. The sequenced material came from peripheral blood. All receptors come from a woman of 80 years or more with acute or convalescent COVID-19.

The V gene is TRBV5-1, the J gene TRBJ2-7; 8 bases align to TRBD2. J was trimmed by 5 bases and V by 4 bases; bases with no gene match: 8. CDR3 length equals 14 residues. Looked up from germline, CDR1 is SGHRS and CDR2 is YFSETQ. CDR3 sequence (DNA): TGCGCCAGCAGCCCCCGGGAGGGCCTCAACGAGCAGTACTTC. Amino acids: CASSPREGLNEQYF. Together with reference TRBV5-1 and TRBJ2-7, the CDR3 gives the full variable domain: KAGVTQTPRYLIKTRGQQVTLSCSPISGHRSVSWYQQTPGQGLQFLFEYFSETQRNKGNFPGRFSGRQFSNSRSEMNVSTLELGDSALYLCASSPREGLNEQYFGPGTRLTVT.

This CDR3 reads CASSPRDRGTKQYF. The CDR3 DNA reads as TGTGCCAGCTCACCCCGGGACAGGGGGACGAAGCAGTACTTC. This chain connects TRBV18 to TRBJ2-7, with TRBD1 matching 11 bases. The V gene's germline CDR1 is KGHSH and CDR2 LQKENI. Trimming removed 3 bases from V and 8 bases from J; junction bases left unmatched: 6. The CDR3 consists of 14 residues.

The chain combines TRBV27 with TRBJ2-1; 7 bases fit TRBD1. Looked up from germline, CDR1 is MNHEY and CDR2 is SMNVEV (reference sequence). CDR3 length equals 15 residues. The ends lost 0 bases at V and 8 bases at J; junction bases unmatched: 7. The CDR3 region is CASSLSFGRGHEQFF. In DNA form, the CDR3 reads TGTGCCAGCAGTTTATCTTTCGGTAGGGGGCATGAGCAGTTCTTC.

The genes are TRBV15 and TRBJ2-5, with TRBD2 matching over 9 bases. V trimming: 3 bases; J trimming: 2 bases; junction bases outside the gene matches: 10. This CDR3 region has 17 residues. The germline gives CDR1 LNHNV, CDR2 YYDKDF (reference sequence). The CDR3 region is CATSSRLRLAEQETQYF. CDR3 DNA sequence: TGTGCCACCAGCAGTAGACTTCGACTAGCGGAGCAAGAGACCCAGTACTTC.

The rearrangement uses TRBV5-6 and TRBJ2-7; a possible D gene is TRBD2 (5 bases). CDR3 size: 13 residues. Germline V CDR1 and CDR2: SGHDT, YYEEEE. The V end lost 4 bases, the J end lost 2 bases, and 10 bases lay between the germline ends. The CDR3 DNA follows: TGTGCCAGCAGCCCGTCCGGGGCCTACGAGCAGTACTTC. It is translated as CASSPSGAYEQYF. The variable domain in full, with the rest retrieved from reference TRBV5-6 and TRBJ2-7, is DAGVTQSPTHLIKTRGQQVTLRCSPKSGHDTVSWYQQALGQGPQFIFQYYEEEERQRGNFPDRFSGHQFPNYSSELNVNALLLGDSALYLCASSPSGAYEQYFGPGTRLTVT.

The gene calls are TRBV10-2 and TRBJ2-2; 7 bases align to TRBD2. CDR1 and CDR2 (germline): WSHSY, SAAADI. The CDR3 has 15 amino acids. J gave up 4 bases and V 8 bases, and 10 bases lay outside the gene matches. CDR3 amino acids: CASSWGGLATGELFF. The CDR3 DNA reads as TGCGCCAGCTCCTGGGGGGGACTGGCCACCGGGGAGCTGTTTTTT.

The chain combines TRBV24-1 with TRBJ2-1; D is unclear. This CDR3 has 13 amino acids. The V end lost 3 bases, the J end lost 6 bases, and 8 bases lay between the germline ends. Germline loops: CDR1 KGHDR, CDR2 SFDVKD. CDR3 in DNA: TGTGCCACCAGTGATCCCCGGTCCAATGAGCAGTTCTTC. This encodes CATSDPRSNEQFF.

The V and J genes are TRBV4-1 and TRBJ2-1; D may be TRBD2 (6 bases). V dropped 1 base and J dropped 15 bases, with 25 bases sitting between them. This CDR3 is 16 amino acids long. Germline V gene lookup returns CDR1 MGHRA and CDR2 YSYEKL. The CDR3 region is CASSQVPHQPSSEGFF. The CDR3 DNA reads TGCGCCAGCAGCCAAGTTCCCCACCAACCCTCTAGCGAGGGGTTCTTC.

The chain uses TRBV7-2 and TRBJ2-6; D uncertain. Trimming removed 2 bases at V and 0 bases at J, with 5 bases between. CDR1 and CDR2 from the germline V gene are SGHTA and FQGNSA. This CDR3 is 15 amino acids long. This CDR3 is CASSLSVSGANVLTF. CDR3 nucleotides: TGTGCCAGCAGCTTAAGCGTCTCTGGGGCCAACGTCCTGACTTTC. Based on the CDR3 plus reference TRBV7-2 and TRBJ2-6, the full variable domain is GAGVSQSPSNKVTEKGKDVELRCDPISGHTALYWYRQSLGQGLEFLIYFQGNSAPDKSGLPSDRFSAERTGGSVSTLTIQRTQQEDSAVYLCASSLSVSGANVLTFGAGSRLTVL.

The chain joins TRBV5-6 to TRBJ1-2; D might be TRBD1 (5 bases). The V end lost 4 bases, the J end lost 4 bases, and 14 bases lay between the germline ends. The CDR3 loop spans 14 amino acids. From germline, CDR1 is SGHDT and CDR2 YYEEEE. CDR3 coding DNA: TGTGCCAGCAGCCTCGCAGGGTATCCCTATGGCTACACCTTC. Protein sequence: CASSLAGYPYGYTF.

The chain recombines TRBV2 with TRBJ1-5; maybe TRBD1 (6 bases). The CDR3 totals 13 residues. V dropped 5 bases and J dropped 5 bases, with 10 bases sitting between them. Germline V gene data show CDR1 as SNHLY and CDR2 as FYNNEI. The CDR3 nucleotides are TGTGCCAGCAGTTCGACAGGCTATCAGCCCCAGCATTTT. Translating gives CASSSTGYQPQHF.

The rearrangement uses TRBV19 and TRBJ2-7, with TRBD2 matching over 10 bases. The ends lost 8 bases at V and 3 bases at J; junction bases unmatched: 13. Germline V gene sequence: CDR1 LNHDA, CDR2 SQIVND (reference sequence). The CDR3 totals 16 residues. The CDR3: CASSALPSGRVYEQYF. DNA of the CDR3: TGTGCCAGTTCCGCCCTACCTAGCGGGAGAGTCTACGAGCAGTACTTC. The full variable domain, in which reference TRBV19 and TRBJ2-7 provide the parts outside the CDR3, is DGGITQSPKYLFRKEGQNVTLSCEQNLNHDAMYWYRQDPGQGLRLIYYSQIVNDFQKGDIAEGYSVSREKKESFPLTVTSAQKNPTAFYLCASSALPSGRVYEQYFGPGTRLTVT.

The chain couples TRBV10-3 to TRBJ1-3, with D possibly TRBD1 on 5 matching bases. Trimming removed 4 bases from V and 0 bases from J, with 22 bases in between. The germline CDR1 and CDR2 sequences are ENHRY and SYGVKD. The CDR3 totals 19 residues. The CDR3 sequence is CAISGGARLPRSSGNTIYF. CDR3 nucleotide sequence: TGTGCCATCAGTGGTGGGGCCCGACTGCCGAGAAGCTCTGGAAACACCATATATTTT.

This clone was observed a few times. The CDR3 protein is CASSHSRSRPEAFF. DNA for the CDR3: TGTGCCAGCAGCCATTCGCGGAGCAGACCTGAAGCTTTCTTT. The chain is built from TRBV7-9 and TRBJ1-1, with D hard to call. CDR1 and CDR2 from the germline V gene are SEHNR and FQNEAQ (reference sequence). The CDR3 loop spans 14 amino acids. V dropped 5 bases and J dropped 6 bases, with 16 bases sitting between them.

The J gene is TRBJ1-2, the V gene TRBV11-2; 8 bases line up with TRBD1. The ends lost 5 bases at V and 4 bases at J; junction bases unmatched: 6. Germline CDR1 reads SGHAT; CDR2 reads FQNNGV. This CDR3 has 14 amino acids. In DNA, the CDR3 is TGTGCCAGCAGCCTAGGGACAGGACTCTATGGCTACACCTTC. This sequence encodes CASSLGTGLYGYTF.